A selection of T cell receptor beta chains follows, all from one sample in a study of coeliac disease. Sequencing used immunoSEQ multiplex PCR; TCRdb keeps in-frame clones, though not all of them. The sample records roughly 6,700 clones, approximately 59% being singletons. Input material: lymphocytes from the gut lamina propria. The receptors shown here come from a man in his fifties or sixties with celiac disease on a gluten-free diet. The CDR3 runs from the conserved cysteine through the conserved F or W. A D gene is named only where the DNA matches it firmly. Clone size is shown for a subset of rows, as once, few, many or a class of expanded clone.

CDR3nt: TGTGCCACCAGCAGAGATCGGGGAGGTGGCACAGATACGCAGTATTTT; CDR3aa: CATSRDRGGGTDTQYF; j_gene: TRBJ2-3; abundance: once; v_gene: TRBV15; len: 16; d_gene: .
CDR3nt: TGTGCCAGCAGTGAAGTCCGGCAGGCGGGGGGCTACACCTTC; CDR3aa: CASSEVRQAGGYTF; j_gene: TRBJ1-2; abundance: few; v_gene: TRBV6-5; len: 14; d_gene: .
CDR3nt: TGTGCCAGTAGTATAGGTGTAGCGGGGGGGGCCCGCGAACCCAAAAACATTCAGTACTTC; CDR3aa: CASSIGVAGGAREPKNIQYF; j_gene: TRBJ2-4; abundance: .; v_gene: TRBV19; len: 20; d_gene: TRBD2
CDR3nt: TGTGCCAGCAGCTTAGGGAGTTTGATCTCCTACGAGCAGTACTTC; CDR3aa: CASSLGSLISYEQYF; j_gene: TRBJ2-7; abundance: few; v_gene: TRBV7-9; len: 15; d_gene: .
CDR3nt: TGCGCCAGCAGCCCTGGGGGGGACAGGGAGACAGATACGCAGTATTTT; CDR3aa: CASSPGGDRETDTQYF; j_gene: TRBJ2-3; abundance: .; v_gene: TRBV5-1; len: 16; d_gene: TRBD1
CDR3nt: TGCGCCAGCCGCACCCCTTGGACTAGCGGGGGGGAGGAGCAGTTCTTC; CDR3aa: CASRTPWTSGGEEQFF; j_gene: TRBJ2-1; abundance: once; v_gene: TRBV5-1; len: 16; d_gene: TRBD2
CDR3nt: TGTGCCAGCAGTTACCAGGGTAACACTGAAGCTTTCTTT; CDR3aa: CASSYQGNTEAFF; j_gene: TRBJ1-1; abundance: .; v_gene: TRBV6-5; len: 13; d_gene: .
CDR3nt: TGTGCCGCGACTCGCAGGCGAGGGAATTCACCCCTCCACTTT; CDR3aa: CAATRRRGNSPLHF; j_gene: TRBJ1-6; abundance: .; v_gene: TRBV6-5; len: 14; d_gene: .
CDR3nt: TGCGCCAGCAGCCAAGAACCCCCCGGGGGGATTTCCGGGGAGCTGTTTTTT; CDR3aa: CASSQEPPGGISGELFF; j_gene: TRBJ2-2; abundance: .; v_gene: TRBV4-1; len: 17; d_gene: TRBD2
CDR3nt: TGTGCCAGCAGCCCAACGACAGGGGGCCACGAGCAGTACTTC; CDR3aa: CASSPTTGGHEQYF; j_gene: TRBJ2-7; abundance: medium-sized; v_gene: TRBV11-2; len: 14; d_gene: TRBD1
CDR3nt: TGTGCCAGCAGCCTGGCCGGGACACTCTCCTCTGGGGCCAACGTCCTGACTTTC; CDR3aa: CASSLAGTLSSGANVLTF; j_gene: TRBJ2-6; abundance: once; v_gene: TRBV7-3; len: 18; d_gene: .
CDR3nt: TGTGCCAGCAGCTCTGACAGGGTCACCGGGGAGCTGTTTTTT; CDR3aa: CASSSDRVTGELFF; j_gene: TRBJ2-2; abundance: .; v_gene: TRBV11-3; len: 14; d_gene: TRBD1
CDR3nt: TGTGCTAGCAGCTTAGGCGGGGGCTCCTACAATGAGCAGTTCTTC; CDR3aa: CASSLGGGSYNEQFF; j_gene: TRBJ2-1; abundance: few; v_gene: TRBV7-7; len: 15; d_gene: TRBD2
CDR3nt: TGTGCCAGCAGGGTTGGACAGGGGATCTATGGCTACACCTTC; CDR3aa: CASRVGQGIYGYTF; j_gene: TRBJ1-2; abundance: .; v_gene: TRBV6-5; len: 14; d_gene: TRBD1
CDR3nt: TGTGCCAGCAGTCGAAGGACAGCGAACACTGAAGCTTTCTTT; CDR3aa: CASSRRTANTEAFF; j_gene: TRBJ1-1; abundance: .; v_gene: TRBV7-4; len: 14; d_gene: .
CDR3nt: TGTGCCAGTAGTATTTTCACAAGCGGGGGGGCTGGGTACAATGAGCAGTTCTTC; CDR3aa: CASSIFTSGGAGYNEQFF; j_gene: TRBJ2-1; abundance: .; v_gene: TRBV19; len: 18; d_gene: TRBD2
CDR3nt: TGCGCCAGCAGCTTGCTGGGCCTGGGAGGGACTGAAGCTTTCTTT; CDR3aa: CASSLLGLGGTEAFF; j_gene: TRBJ1-1; abundance: .; v_gene: TRBV5-1; len: 15; d_gene: .
CDR3nt: TGTGCCAGCAGCTCCGGTGGTCGTGCTGAAGCTTTCTTT; CDR3aa: CASSSGGRAEAFF; j_gene: TRBJ1-1; abundance: few; v_gene: TRBV11-3; len: 13; d_gene: .
CDR3nt: TGTGCCAGCAGATTTACAGACAACAATCAGCCCCAGCATTTT; CDR3aa: CASRFTDNNQPQHF; j_gene: TRBJ1-5; abundance: .; v_gene: TRBV6-1; len: 14; d_gene: .
CDR3nt: TGCGCCAGCAGCTCGCCCCAACTAGCGGGGGGGGCTACGCAGTATTTT; CDR3aa: CASSSPQLAGGATQYF; j_gene: TRBJ2-3; abundance: .; v_gene: TRBV7-2; len: 16; d_gene: TRBD2
CDR3nt: TGCGCCAGCAGCTCGACTAGCGGGGGGGATACGCAGTATTTT; CDR3aa: CASSSTSGGDTQYF; j_gene: TRBJ2-3; abundance: .; v_gene: TRBV5-1; len: 14; d_gene: TRBD2
CDR3nt: TGTGCCACCGCCGGGTCCACAGATACGCAGTATTTT; CDR3aa: CATAGSTDTQYF; j_gene: TRBJ2-3; abundance: .; v_gene: TRBV10-3; len: 12; d_gene: .
CDR3nt: TGCAGCGTCGTCGGACAGGGTGGGCCTATCACAGATACGCAGTATTTT; CDR3aa: CSVVGQGGPITDTQYF; j_gene: TRBJ2-3; abundance: .; v_gene: TRBV29-1; len: 16; d_gene: TRBD1
CDR3nt: TGTGCCAGCAGCCCCTCGGGAGGTCGGAATGAAAAACTGTTTTTT; CDR3aa: CASSPSGGRNEKLFF; j_gene: TRBJ1-4; abundance: .; v_gene: TRBV6-5; len: 15; d_gene: .
CDR3nt: TGCACCATCCTAGCGGGCACAGATACGCAGTATTTT; CDR3aa: CTILAGTDTQYF; j_gene: TRBJ2-3; abundance: .; v_gene: TRBV29-1; len: 12; d_gene: TRBD2
CDR3nt: TGTGCCAGTAGTATAGAGGGGGGGCCGTCCGGCTATGGCTACACCTTC; CDR3aa: CASSIEGGPSGYGYTF; j_gene: TRBJ1-2; abundance: .; v_gene: TRBV19; len: 16; d_gene: .
CDR3nt: TGTGCCAGCAGCTTAGGACAGGTTAATGAAGCTTTCTTT; CDR3aa: CASSLGQVNEAFF; j_gene: TRBJ1-1; abundance: few; v_gene: TRBV7-9; len: 13; d_gene: .
CDR3nt: TGTGCCAGCAGTTACGGGAGAGGAGCTCTCTATGGCTACACCTTC; CDR3aa: CASSYGRGALYGYTF; j_gene: TRBJ1-2; abundance: .; v_gene: TRBV6-5; len: 15; d_gene: .
CDR3nt: TGTGCCAGCAGCTTAGTGCCTAGCGGGGGCTACGAGCAGTACTTC; CDR3aa: CASSLVPSGGYEQYF; j_gene: TRBJ2-7; abundance: .; v_gene: TRBV7-9; len: 15; d_gene: TRBD2
CDR3nt: TGCAGCGTTGGGATCACAGGGAAAGAGACCCAGTACTTC; CDR3aa: CSVGITGKETQYF; j_gene: TRBJ2-5; abundance: .; v_gene: TRBV29-1; len: 13; d_gene: .
CDR3nt: TGTGCCAGCAGCTTCGGACTATTCAATCAGCCCCAGCATTTT; CDR3aa: CASSFGLFNQPQHF; j_gene: TRBJ1-5; abundance: few; v_gene: TRBV11-3; len: 14; d_gene: .
CDR3nt: TGTGCCAGCAATCCACAGGGGGCGCTGACCAAAAACATTCAGTACTTC; CDR3aa: CASNPQGALTKNIQYF; j_gene: TRBJ2-4; abundance: .; v_gene: TRBV6-4; len: 16; d_gene: TRBD1
CDR3nt: TGTGCCAGTAGTATTACGGGGACAGGGAATAATTCACCCCTCCACTTT; CDR3aa: CASSITGTGNNSPLHF; j_gene: TRBJ1-6; abundance: .; v_gene: TRBV19; len: 16; d_gene: TRBD1
CDR3nt: TGCAGCGTTGGGGGGGACAGGGGATCCTACGAGCAGTACTTC; CDR3aa: CSVGGDRGSYEQYF; j_gene: TRBJ2-7; abundance: medium-sized; v_gene: TRBV29-1; len: 14; d_gene: TRBD1
CDR3nt: TGTGCCAGCAGCCCAACAGGGGAGGAATCTGGCTACACCTTC; CDR3aa: CASSPTGEESGYTF; j_gene: TRBJ1-2; abundance: .; v_gene: TRBV7-4; len: 14; d_gene: TRBD1
CDR3nt: TGTGCCAGCAGCTTTAGCGGGGGAGAGACCCAGTACTTC; CDR3aa: CASSFSGGETQYF; j_gene: TRBJ2-5; abundance: .; v_gene: TRBV7-6; len: 13; d_gene: TRBD2
CDR3nt: TGTGCCAGCAGCCAAGGGGGGGGGACAGGGCTTAACAATGAGCAGTTCTTC; CDR3aa: CASSQGGGTGLNNEQFF; j_gene: TRBJ2-1; abundance: .; v_gene: TRBV4-2; len: 17; d_gene: TRBD1
CDR3nt: TGTGCCAGCAAAAACAGGGTTTTTGAAAAACTGTTTTTT; CDR3aa: CASKNRVFEKLFF; j_gene: TRBJ1-4; abundance: .; v_gene: TRBV2; len: 13; d_gene: .
CDR3nt: TGCAGCGTCCGAGACAGCGTCTTGAACACTGAAGCTTTCTTT; CDR3aa: CSVRDSVLNTEAFF; j_gene: TRBJ1-1; abundance: few; v_gene: TRBV29-1; len: 14; d_gene: .
CDR3nt: TGTGCCAGCAGCTCGACAGGGACCAATCAGCCCCAGCATTTT; CDR3aa: CASSSTGTNQPQHF; j_gene: TRBJ1-5; abundance: few; v_gene: TRBV6-6; len: 14; d_gene: TRBD1